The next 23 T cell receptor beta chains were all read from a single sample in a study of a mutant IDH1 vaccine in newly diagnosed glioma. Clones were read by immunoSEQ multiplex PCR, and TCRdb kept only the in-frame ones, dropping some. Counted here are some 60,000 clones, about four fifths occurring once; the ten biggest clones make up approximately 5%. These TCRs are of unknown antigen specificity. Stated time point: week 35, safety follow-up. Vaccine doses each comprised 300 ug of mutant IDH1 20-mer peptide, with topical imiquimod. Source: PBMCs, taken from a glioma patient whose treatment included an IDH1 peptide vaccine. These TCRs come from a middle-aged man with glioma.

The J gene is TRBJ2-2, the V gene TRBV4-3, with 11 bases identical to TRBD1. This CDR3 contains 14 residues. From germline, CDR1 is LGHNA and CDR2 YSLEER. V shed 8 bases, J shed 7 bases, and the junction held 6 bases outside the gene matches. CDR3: CASRGQGGIGELFF. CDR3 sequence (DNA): TGCGCCAGCCGGGGACAGGGGGGGATCGGGGAGCTGTTTTTT.

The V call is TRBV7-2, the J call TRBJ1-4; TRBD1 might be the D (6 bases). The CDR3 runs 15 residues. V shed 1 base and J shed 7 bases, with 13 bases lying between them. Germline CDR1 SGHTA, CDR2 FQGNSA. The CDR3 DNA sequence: TGTGCCAGCAGCTTAGATCTTGCCAGGGGTGAAAAACTGTTTTTT. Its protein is CASSLDLARGEKLFF.

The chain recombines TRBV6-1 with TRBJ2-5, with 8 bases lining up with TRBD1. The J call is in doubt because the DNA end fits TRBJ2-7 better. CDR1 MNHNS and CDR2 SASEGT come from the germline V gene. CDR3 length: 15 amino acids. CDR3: CASSVDRAFSYEQYF. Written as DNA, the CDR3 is TGTGCCAGCAGTGTGGACAGGGCTTTCTCCTACGAGCAGTACTTC.

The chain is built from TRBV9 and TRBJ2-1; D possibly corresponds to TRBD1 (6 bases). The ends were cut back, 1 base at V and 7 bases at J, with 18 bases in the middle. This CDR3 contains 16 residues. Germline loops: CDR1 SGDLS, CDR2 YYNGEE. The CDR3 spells CASSVSPGAPLNEQFF. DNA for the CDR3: TGTGCCAGCAGCGTAAGCCCAGGGGCCCCTCTGAATGAGCAGTTCTTC.

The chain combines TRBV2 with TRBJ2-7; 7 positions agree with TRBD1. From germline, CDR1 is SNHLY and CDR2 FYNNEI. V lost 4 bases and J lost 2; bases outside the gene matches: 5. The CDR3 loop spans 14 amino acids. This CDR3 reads CASSGRQGTYEQYF. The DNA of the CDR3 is TGTGCCAGCAGTGGCCGACAGGGAACCTACGAGCAGTACTTC. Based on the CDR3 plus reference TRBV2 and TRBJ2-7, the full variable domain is EPEVTQTPSHQVTQMGQEVILRCVPISNHLYFYWYRQILGQKVEFLVSFYNNEISEKSEIFDDQFSVERPDGSNFTLKIRSTKLEDSAMYFCASSGRQGTYEQYFGPGTRLTVT.

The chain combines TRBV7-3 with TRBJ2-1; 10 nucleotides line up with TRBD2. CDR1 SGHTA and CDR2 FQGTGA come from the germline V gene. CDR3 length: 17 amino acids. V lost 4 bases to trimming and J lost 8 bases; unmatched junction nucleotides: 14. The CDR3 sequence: CASSYIPGLAFSDEQFF. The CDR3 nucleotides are TGTGCCAGCAGCTATATCCCGGGACTAGCGTTCTCCGATGAGCAGTTCTTC.

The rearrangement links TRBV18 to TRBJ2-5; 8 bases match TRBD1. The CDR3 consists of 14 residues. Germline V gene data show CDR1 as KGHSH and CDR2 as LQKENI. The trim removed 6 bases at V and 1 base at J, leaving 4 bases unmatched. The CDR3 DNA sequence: TGTGCCAGCTCCTTGGACAGGGCCCAAGAGACCCAGTACTTC. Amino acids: CASSLDRAQETQYF.

CDR3 nucleotide sequence: TGTGCCAGCAGTTACCAAGGGACAGGGCATCAGCCCCAGCATTTT. Translation gives CASSYQGTGHQPQHF. The chain recombines TRBV27 with TRBJ1-5; 9 bases agree with TRBD1. The length of the CDR3 is 15 residues. After removal of 4 bases from V and 5 bases from J, the junction contained 6 bases not matched to a gene. Per germline, CDR1 MNHEY and CDR2 SMNVEV (reference sequence).

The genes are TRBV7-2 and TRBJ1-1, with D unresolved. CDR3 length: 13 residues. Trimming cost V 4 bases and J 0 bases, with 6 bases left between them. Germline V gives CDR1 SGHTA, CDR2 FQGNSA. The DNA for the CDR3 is TGTGCCAGCAGCTCGGAGTTGAACACTGAAGCTTTCTTT. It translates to CASSSELNTEAFF.

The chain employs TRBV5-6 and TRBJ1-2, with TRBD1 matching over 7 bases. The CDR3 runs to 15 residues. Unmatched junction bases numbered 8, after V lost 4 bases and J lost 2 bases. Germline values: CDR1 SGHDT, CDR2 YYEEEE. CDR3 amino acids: CASSLPDRVNYGYTF. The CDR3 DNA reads TGTGCCAGCAGCCTCCCCGACAGGGTAAACTATGGCTACACCTTC.

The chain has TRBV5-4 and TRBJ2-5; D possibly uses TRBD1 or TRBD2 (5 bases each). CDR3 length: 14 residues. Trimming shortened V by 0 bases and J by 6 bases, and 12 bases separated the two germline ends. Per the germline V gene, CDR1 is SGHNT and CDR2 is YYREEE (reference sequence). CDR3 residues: CASSLGLGDQTQYF. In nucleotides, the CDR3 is TGTGCCAGCAGCTTGGGTTTGGGGGATCAGACCCAGTACTTC.

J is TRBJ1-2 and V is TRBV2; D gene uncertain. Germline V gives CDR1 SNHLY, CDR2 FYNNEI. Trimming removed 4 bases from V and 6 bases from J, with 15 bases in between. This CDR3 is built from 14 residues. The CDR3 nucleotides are TGTGCCAGCAGTGTTTCGTGGGTCCCTGATGGCTACACCTTC. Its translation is CASSVSWVPDGYTF.

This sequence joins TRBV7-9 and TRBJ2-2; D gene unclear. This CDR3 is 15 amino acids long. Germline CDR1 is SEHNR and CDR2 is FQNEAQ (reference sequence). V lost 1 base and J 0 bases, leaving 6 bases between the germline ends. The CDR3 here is CASSLGRTNTGELFF. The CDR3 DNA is TGTGCCAGCAGCTTAGGACGAACGAACACCGGGGAGCTGTTTTTT. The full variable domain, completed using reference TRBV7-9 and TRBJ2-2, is DTGVSQNPRHKITKRGQNVTFRCDPISEHNRLYWYRQTLGQGPEFLTYFQNEAQLEKSRLLSDRFSAERPKGSFSTLEIQRTEQGDSAMYLCASSLGRTNTGELFFGEGSRLTVL.

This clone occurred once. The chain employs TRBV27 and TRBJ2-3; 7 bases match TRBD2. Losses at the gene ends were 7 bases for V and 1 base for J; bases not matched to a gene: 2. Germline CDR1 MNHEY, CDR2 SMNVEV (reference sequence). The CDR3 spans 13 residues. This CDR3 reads CASNAGGTDTQYF. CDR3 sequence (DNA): TGTGCCAGCAACGCGGGGGGCACAGATACGCAGTATTTT.

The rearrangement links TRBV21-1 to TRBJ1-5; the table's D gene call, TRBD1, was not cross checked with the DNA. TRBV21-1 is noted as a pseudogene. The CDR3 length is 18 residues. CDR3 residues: CASSKTRLGTGRVVPQHF. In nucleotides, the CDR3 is TGTGCCAGCAGCAAAACTCGCCTAGGGACAGGGAGAGTTGTGCCCCAGCATTTT.

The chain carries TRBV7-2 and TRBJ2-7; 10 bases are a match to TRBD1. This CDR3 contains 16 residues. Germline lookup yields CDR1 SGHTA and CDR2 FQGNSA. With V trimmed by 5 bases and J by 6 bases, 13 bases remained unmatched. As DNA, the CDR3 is TGTGCCAGCAGCGGAAGACAGGGGGCGATTTCCCTCGAGCAGTACTTC. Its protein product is CASSGRQGAISLEQYF.

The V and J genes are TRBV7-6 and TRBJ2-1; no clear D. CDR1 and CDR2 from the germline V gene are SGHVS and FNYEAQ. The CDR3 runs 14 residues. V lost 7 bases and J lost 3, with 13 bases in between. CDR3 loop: CASTWSEYYNEQFF. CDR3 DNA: TGTGCCAGCACCTGGTCCGAGTACTACAATGAGCAGTTCTTC.

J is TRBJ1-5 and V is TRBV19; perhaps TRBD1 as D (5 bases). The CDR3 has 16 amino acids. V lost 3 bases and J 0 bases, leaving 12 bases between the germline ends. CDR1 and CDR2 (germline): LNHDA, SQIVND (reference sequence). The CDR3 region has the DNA TGTGCCAGTAGTATTCCGGGACTCAATAGCAATCAGCCCCAGCATTTT. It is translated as CASSIPGLNSNQPQHF.

The CDR3 sequence is CASSAGTFGEQYF. The CDR3, as DNA: TGTGCCAGCAGCGCCGGGACCTTTGGGGAGCAGTACTTC. V and J are TRBV9 and TRBJ2-7, with D possibly being TRBD1 or TRBD2 (5 bases each). Trimming removed 3 bases from V and 7 bases from J, with 14 bases in between. Germline V gene data show CDR1 as SGDLS and CDR2 as YYNGEE. The CDR3 is made up of 13 amino acids.

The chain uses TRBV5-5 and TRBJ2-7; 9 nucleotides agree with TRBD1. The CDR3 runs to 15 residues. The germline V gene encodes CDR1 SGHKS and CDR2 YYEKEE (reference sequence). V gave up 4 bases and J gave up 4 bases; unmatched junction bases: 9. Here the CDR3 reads CASSMAGTGSYEQYF. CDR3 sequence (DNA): TGTGCCAGCAGCATGGCCGGGACAGGGTCATACGAGCAGTACTTC.

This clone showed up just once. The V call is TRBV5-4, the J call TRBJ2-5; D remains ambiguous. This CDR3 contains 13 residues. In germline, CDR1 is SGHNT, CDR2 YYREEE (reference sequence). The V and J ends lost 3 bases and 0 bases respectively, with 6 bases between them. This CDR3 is CASSSRYQETQYF. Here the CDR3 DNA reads TGTGCCAGCAGCTCCAGGTACCAAGAGACCCAGTACTTC.

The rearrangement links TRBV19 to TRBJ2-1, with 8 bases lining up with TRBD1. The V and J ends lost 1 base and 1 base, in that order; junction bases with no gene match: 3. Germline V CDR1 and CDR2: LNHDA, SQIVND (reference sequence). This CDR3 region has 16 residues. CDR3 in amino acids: CASSIVRDRSYNEQFF. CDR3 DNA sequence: TGTGCCAGTAGTATAGTGCGGGACAGGTCCTACAATGAGCAGTTCTTC. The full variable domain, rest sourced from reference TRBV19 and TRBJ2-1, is DGGITQSPKYLFRKEGQNVTLSCEQNLNHDAMYWYRQDPGQGLRLIYYSQIVNDFQKGDIAEGYSVSREKKESFPLTVTSAQKNPTAFYLCASSIVRDRSYNEQFFGPGTRLTVL.

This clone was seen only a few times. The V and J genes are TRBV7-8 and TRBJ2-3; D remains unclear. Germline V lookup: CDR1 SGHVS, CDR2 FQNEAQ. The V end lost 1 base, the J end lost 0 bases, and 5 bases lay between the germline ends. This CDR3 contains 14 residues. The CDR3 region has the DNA TGTGCCAGCAGCTTAGACAGTAGCACAGATACGCAGTATTTT. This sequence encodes CASSLDSSTDTQYF.